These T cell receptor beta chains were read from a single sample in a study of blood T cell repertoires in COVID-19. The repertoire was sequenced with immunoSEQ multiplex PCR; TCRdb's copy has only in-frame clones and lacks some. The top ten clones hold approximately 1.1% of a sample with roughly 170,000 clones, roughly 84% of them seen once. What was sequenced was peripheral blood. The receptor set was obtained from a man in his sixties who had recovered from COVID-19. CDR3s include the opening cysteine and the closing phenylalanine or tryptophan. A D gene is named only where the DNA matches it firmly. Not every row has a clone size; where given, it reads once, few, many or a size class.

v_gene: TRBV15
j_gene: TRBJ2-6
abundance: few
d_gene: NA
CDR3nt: TGTGCCACCAGCCCCTGGGGGGTCACTGGGGCCAACGTCCTGACTTTC
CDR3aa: CATSPWGVTGANVLTF

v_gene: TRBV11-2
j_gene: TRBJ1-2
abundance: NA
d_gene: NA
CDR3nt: TGTGCCAGCAGCTTAGATACAGAACCCTATGGCTACACCTTC
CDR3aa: CASSLDTEPYGYTF

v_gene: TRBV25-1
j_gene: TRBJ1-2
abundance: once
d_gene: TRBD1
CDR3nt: TGTGCCAGCAGCCGGGGGACAGGCGGGGGCTACACCTTC
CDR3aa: CASSRGTGGGYTF

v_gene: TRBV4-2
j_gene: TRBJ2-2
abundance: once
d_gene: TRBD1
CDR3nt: TGTGCCAGCAGCCAAGATCTGTTGGGACAGGGGAACACCGGGGAGCTGTTTTTT
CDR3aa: CASSQDLLGQGNTGELFF

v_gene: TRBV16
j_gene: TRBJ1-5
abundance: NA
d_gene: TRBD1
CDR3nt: TGTGCCAGCAGCCAGAGGGACAGGGAACATCAGCCCCAGCATTTT
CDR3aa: CASSQRDREHQPQHF

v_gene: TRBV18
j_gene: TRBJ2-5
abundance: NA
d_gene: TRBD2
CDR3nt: TGTGCCAGCTCACCAACTGGCGGGGGACCCTCTGGGACCCAGTACTTC
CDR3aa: CASSPTGGGPSGTQYF

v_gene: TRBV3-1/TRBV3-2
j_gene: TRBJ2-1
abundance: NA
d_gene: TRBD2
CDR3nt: TGTGCCAGCAGCCAAGGAGCAAGCGGGGCCGTTTCGGATGAGCAGTTCTTC
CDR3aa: CASSQGASGAVSDEQFF

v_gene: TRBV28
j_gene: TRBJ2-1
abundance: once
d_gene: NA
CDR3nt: TGTGCCAGCAGTTTAGCGCGGAATGAGCAGTTCTTC
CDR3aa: CASSLARNEQFF

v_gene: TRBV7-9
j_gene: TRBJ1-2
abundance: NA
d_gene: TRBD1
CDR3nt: TGTGCCAGCAGCTTAAGGGACAGTGATTATGGCTACACCTTC
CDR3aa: CASSLRDSDYGYTF

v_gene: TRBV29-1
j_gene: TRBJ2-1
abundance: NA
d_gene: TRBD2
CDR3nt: TGCAGCGTAACCTCTAGCGGGGGGGTCAATGAGCAGTTCTTC
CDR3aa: CSVTSSGGVNEQFF

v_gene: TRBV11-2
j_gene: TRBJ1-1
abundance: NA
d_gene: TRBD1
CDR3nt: TGTGCCAGCAGCTCGAAGACAGGGTCGGGGCTGAACACTGAAGCTTTCTTT
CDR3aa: CASSSKTGSGLNTEAFF

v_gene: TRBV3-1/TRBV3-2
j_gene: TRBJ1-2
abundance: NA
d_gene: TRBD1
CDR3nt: TGTGCCAGCAGCCAAGGGAGGACAGGTAACACCTTC
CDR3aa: CASSQGRTGNTF

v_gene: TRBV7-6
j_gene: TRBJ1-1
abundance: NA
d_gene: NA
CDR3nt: TGTGCCAGCAGCTTAGGGTCAGGGGCGTTGAACACTGAAGCTTTCTTT
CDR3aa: CASSLGSGALNTEAFF

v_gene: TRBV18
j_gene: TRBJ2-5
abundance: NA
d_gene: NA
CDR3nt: TGTGCCAGCTCACCGCGGGCAGGGGAAAGGGAGACCCAGTACTTC
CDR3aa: CASSPRAGERETQYF

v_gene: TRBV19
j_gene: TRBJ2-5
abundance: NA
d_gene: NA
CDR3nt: TGTGCCAGTAGCGGGGAATACGGGCAAGAGACCCAGTACTTC
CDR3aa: CASSGEYGQETQYF

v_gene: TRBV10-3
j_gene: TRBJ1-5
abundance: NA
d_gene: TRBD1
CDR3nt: TGTGCCATCAGTGGCCCGGACAGGGGGAACAATCAGCCCCAGCATTTT
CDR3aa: CAISGPDRGNNQPQHF

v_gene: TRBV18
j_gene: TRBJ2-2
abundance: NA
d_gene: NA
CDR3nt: TGTGCCAGCTCACCGACAGGGAACACCGGGGAGCTGTTTTTT
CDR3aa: CASSPTGNTGELFF

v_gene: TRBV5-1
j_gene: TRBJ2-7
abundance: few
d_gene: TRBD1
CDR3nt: TGCGCCAGCAGACTGGACAGGGCGGACAGCTACGAGCAGTACTTC
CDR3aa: CASRLDRADSYEQYF

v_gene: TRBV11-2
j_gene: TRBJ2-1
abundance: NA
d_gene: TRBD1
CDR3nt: TGTGCCAGCAGCTTGGGACAGGGGGTAGGCAATGAGCAGTTCTTC
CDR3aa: CASSLGQGVGNEQFF

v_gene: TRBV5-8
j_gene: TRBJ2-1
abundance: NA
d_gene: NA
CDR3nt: TGTGCCAGCAGCTCCCGTAACAATGAGCAGTTCTTC
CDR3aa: CASSSRNNEQFF

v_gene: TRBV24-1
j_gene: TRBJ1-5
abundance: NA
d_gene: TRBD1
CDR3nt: TGTGCCTCAGCGGGGACAGGGGCGGTACGTTGTCAGCCCCAGCATTTT
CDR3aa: CASAGTGAVRCQPQHF

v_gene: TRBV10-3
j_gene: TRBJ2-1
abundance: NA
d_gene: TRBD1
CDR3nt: TGTGCCATCGCCCTGCGAGGACAGGGGGGAAATGAGCAGTTCTTC
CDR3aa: CAIALRGQGGNEQFF

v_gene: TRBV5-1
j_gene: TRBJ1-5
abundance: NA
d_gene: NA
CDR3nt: TGCGCCAGCAGCCCCGAAGGACAGAGCAATCAGCCCCAGCATTTT
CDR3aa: CASSPEGQSNQPQHF

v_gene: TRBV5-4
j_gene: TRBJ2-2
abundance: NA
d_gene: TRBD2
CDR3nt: TGTGCCAGCAGCCCCGGGACTAGCGGGGGTCCCACCGGGGAGCTGTTTTTT
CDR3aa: CASSPGTSGGPTGELFF

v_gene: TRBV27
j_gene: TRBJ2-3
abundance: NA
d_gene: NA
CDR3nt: TGTGCCAGCAGCCTGGCGAAGGCAGGGAGCACAGATACGCAGTATTTT
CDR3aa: CASSLAKAGSTDTQYF

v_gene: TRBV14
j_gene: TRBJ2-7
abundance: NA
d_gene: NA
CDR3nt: TGTGCCAGCAGCCAAGAGTTCCGGGGGGCGAATACCTACGAGCAGTACTTC
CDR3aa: CASSQEFRGANTYEQYF

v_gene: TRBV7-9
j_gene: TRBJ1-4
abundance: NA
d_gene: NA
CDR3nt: TGTGCCAGCAGCTTAGCGCGGGCACGGCGTAATGAAAAACTGTTTTTT
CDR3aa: CASSLARARRNEKLFF

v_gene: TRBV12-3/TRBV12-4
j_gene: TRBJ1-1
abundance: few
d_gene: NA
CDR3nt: TGTGCCAGCAGGTTACAGAAGAACACTGAAGCTTTCTTT
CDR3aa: CASRLQKNTEAFF

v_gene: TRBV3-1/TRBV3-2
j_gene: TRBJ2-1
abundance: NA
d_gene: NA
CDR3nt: TGTGCCAGCAGCCAAGATCTGAGACTAGGTAATGAGCAGTTCTTC
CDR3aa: CASSQDLRLGNEQFF

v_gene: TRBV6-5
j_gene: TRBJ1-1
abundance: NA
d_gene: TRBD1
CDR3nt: TGTGCCAGCAGTTACTCGGGCAGGGGGTACGACACTGAAGCTTTCTTT
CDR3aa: CASSYSGRGYDTEAFF

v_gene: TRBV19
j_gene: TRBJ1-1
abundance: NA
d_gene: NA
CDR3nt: TGTGCCAGTAGTATAGAAGGGGGGAGGGACACTGAAGCTTTCTTT
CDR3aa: CASSIEGGRDTEAFF

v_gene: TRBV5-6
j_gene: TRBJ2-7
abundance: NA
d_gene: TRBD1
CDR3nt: TGTGCCAGCAGCTTCGGGGACAGGCCCTACGAGCAGTACTTC
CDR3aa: CASSFGDRPYEQYF

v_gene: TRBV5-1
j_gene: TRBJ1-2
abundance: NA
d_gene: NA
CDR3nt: TGCGCCAGCAGCTTTATGGTGGGGCAGGGCGATTATGGCTACACCTTC
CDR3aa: CASSFMVGQGDYGYTF

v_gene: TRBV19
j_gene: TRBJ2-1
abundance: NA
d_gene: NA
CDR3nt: TGTGCCAGTAGTATAGAGGACAGCTCCTACAATGAGCAGTTCTTC
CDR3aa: CASSIEDSSYNEQFF

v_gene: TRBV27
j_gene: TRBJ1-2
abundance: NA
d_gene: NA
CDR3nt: TGTGCCAGCAGTTTGTTCCGCGGGGATGGCTACACCTTC
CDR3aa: CASSLFRGDGYTF

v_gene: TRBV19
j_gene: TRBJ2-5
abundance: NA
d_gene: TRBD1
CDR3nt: TGTGCCAGTAGTCCGGACAGGGGAGAGACCCAGTACTTC
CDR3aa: CASSPDRGETQYF

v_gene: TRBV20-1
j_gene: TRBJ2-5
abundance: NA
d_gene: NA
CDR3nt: TGCAGTGCTAGTACGGCCGGAGAAGAGACCCAGTACTTC
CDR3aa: CSASTAGEETQYF

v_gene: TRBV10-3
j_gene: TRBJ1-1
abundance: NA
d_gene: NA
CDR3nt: TGTGCCATTGGGCGGGTGGTAGGCACTGAAGCTTTCTTT
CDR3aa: CAIGRVVGTEAFF

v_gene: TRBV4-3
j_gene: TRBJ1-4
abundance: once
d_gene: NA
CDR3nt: TGCGCCAGCAGCCCGCTGACGGGGTTTAATGAAAAACTGTTTTTT
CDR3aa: CASSPLTGFNEKLFF

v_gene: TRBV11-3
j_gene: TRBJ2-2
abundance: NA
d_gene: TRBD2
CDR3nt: TGTGCCAGCAGCTCCTCAGCGCTAGCGGGGGGGTCGAACACCGGGGAGCTGTTTTTT
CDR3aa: CASSSSALAGGSNTGELFF

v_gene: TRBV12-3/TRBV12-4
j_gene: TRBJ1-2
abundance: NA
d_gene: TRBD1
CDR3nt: TGTGCCAGCAGTATGACAGGGCACTATGGCTACACCTTC
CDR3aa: CASSMTGHYGYTF

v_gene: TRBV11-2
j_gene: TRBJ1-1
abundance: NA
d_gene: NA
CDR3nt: TGTGCCAGCAGCTTATCGGCCAGGAGGGGGAACACTGAAGCTTTCTTT
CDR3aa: CASSLSARRGNTEAFF

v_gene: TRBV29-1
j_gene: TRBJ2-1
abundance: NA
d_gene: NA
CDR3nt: TGCAGCGTTGAACGCGGGTCCTACAATGAGCAGTTCTTC
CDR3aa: CSVERGSYNEQFF

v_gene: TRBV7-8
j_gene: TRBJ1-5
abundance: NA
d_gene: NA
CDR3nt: TGTGCCAGCAGCCTAAGATTTGGGCAGGGGATGAATCAGCCCCAGCATTTT
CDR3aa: CASSLRFGQGMNQPQHF

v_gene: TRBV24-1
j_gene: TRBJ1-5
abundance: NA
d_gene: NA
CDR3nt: TGTGCCACCAGTGATGGTCAGGGGCAGCCCCAGCATTTT
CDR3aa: CATSDGQGQPQHF

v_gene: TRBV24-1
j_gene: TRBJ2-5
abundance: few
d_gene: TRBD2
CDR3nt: TGTGCCACCAGTGATACAGGACTAGCGGGGGGGCAAGAGACCCAGTACTTC
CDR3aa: CATSDTGLAGGQETQYF

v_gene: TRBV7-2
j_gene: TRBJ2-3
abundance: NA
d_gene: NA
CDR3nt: TGTGCCAGCAGCTTATCGAGCGCAGATACGCAGTATTTT
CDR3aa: CASSLSSADTQYF

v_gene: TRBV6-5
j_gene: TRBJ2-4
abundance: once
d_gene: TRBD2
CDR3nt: TGTGCCAGCATGGTGGGAGGGAAAAACATTCAGTACTTC
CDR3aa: CASMVGGKNIQYF

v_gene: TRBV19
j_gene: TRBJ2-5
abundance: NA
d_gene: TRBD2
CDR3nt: TGTGCCAGTAGTAGGGGACTAGCGGGGGGACCTCCGGGAGAGACCCAGTACTTC
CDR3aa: CASSRGLAGGPPGETQYF

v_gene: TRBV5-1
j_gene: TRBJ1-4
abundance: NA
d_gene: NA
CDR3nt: TGCGCCAGCAGCGATGGGACTTGGGGTGAAAAACTGTTTTTT
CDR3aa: CASSDGTWGEKLFF

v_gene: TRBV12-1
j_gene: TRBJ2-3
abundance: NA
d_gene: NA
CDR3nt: TGTGCCAGCAGTTACGTACCGGGGAATACAGATACGCAGTATTTT
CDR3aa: CASSYVPGNTDTQYF

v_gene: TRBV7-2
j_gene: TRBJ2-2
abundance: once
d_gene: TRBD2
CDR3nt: TGTGCCAGCAGCTTTTATGGCGGGGGGGCGAACACCGGGGAGCTGTTTTTT
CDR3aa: CASSFYGGGANTGELFF

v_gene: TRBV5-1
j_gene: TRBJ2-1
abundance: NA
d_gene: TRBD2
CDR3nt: TGCGCCAGCAGCCAACTAGCGGGGGCCTTTGGGAATGAGCAGTTCTTC
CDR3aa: CASSQLAGAFGNEQFF

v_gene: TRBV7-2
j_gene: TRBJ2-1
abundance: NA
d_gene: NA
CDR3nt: TGTGCCAGCAGCTTCGCCTCGAGGGAGCAGTTCTTC
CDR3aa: CASSFASREQFF

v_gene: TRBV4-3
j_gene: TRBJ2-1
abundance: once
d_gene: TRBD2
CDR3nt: TGCGCCAGCAGCCGTGGGCTAGCGGGGGCCCGTAGCTCCTACAATGAGCAGTTCTTC
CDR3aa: CASSRGLAGARSSYNEQFF

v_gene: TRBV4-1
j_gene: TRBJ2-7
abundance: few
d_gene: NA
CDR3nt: TGCGCCAGCAGCCAAGATGAGTACTACGAGCAGTACTTC
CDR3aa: CASSQDEYYEQYF

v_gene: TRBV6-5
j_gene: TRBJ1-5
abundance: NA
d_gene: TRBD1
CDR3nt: TGTGCCAGCAGCCGGGACAGAGATCAGCCCCAGCATTTT
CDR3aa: CASSRDRDQPQHF

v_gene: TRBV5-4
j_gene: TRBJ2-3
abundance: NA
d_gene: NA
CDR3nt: TGTGCCAGCAGCCTTGTTCCAGGGGCCGAATTCTATGGCACAGATACGCAGTATTTT
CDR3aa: CASSLVPGAEFYGTDTQYF

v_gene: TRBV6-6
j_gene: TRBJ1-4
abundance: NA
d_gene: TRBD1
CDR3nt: TGTGCCAGCAGTCTCAACAGGGGCCGGTTAGGTAATGAAAAACTGTTTTTT
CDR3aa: CASSLNRGRLGNEKLFF

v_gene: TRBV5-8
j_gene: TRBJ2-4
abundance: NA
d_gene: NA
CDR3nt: TGTGCCAGCAGGACGGCATCGAGGACAGCCGATCTAGCCAAAAACATTCAGTACTTC
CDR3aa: CASRTASRTADLAKNIQYF